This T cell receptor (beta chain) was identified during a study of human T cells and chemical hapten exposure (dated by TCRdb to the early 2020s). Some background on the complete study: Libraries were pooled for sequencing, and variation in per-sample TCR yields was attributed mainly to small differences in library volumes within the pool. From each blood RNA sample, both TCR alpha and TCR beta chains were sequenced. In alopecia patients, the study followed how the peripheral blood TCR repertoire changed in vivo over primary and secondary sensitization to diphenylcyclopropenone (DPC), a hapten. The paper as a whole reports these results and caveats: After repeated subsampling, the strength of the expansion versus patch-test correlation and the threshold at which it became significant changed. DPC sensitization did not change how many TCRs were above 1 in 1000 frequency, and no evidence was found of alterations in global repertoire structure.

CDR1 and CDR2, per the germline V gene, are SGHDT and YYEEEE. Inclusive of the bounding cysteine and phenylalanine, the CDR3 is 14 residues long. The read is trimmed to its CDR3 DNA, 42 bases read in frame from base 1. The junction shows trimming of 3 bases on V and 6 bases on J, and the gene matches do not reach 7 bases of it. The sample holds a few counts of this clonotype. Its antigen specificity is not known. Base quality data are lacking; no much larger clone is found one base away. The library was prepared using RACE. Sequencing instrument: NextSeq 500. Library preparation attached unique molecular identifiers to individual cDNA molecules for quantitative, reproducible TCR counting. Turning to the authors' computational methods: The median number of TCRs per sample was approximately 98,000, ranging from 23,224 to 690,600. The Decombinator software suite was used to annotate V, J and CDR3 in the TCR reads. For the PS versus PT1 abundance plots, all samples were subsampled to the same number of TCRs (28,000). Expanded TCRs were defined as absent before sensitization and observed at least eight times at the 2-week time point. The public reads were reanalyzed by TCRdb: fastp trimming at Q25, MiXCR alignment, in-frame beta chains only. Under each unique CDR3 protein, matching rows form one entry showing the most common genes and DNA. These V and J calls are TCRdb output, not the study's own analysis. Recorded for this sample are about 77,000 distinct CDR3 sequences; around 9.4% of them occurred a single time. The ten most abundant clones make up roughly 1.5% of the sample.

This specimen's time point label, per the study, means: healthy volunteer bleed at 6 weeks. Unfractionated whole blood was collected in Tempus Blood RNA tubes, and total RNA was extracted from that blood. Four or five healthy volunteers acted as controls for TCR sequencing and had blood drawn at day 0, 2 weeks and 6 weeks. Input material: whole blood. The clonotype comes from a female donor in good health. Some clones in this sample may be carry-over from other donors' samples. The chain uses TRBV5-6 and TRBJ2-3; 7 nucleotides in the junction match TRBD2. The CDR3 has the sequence CASSSWGGVDTQYF. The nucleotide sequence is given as TGTGCCAGCAGCTCCTGGGGAGGGGTGGATACGCAGTATTTT.